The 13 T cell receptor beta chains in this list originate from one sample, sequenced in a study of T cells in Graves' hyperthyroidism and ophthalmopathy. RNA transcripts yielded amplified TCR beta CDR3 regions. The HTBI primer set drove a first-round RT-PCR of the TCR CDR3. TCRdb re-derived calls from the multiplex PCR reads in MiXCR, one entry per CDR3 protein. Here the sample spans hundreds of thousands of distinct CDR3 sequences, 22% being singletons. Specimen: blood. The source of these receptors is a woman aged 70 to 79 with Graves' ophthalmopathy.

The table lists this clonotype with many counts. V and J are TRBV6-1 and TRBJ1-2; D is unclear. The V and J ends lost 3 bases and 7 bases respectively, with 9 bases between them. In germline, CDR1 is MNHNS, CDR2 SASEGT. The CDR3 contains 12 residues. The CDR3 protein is CASSEGGLGYTF. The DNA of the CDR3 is TGTGCCAGCAGTGAGGGAGGGCTTGGCTACACCTTC.

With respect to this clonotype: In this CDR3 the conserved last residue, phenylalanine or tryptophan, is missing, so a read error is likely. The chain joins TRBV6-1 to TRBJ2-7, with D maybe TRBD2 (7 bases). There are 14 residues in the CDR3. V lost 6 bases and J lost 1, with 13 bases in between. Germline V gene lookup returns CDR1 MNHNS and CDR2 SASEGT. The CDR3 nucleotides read TGTGCCAGCAGGAAACAGGGAGGGTCCTACGAGCAGTACCTC. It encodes CASRKQGGSYEQYL.

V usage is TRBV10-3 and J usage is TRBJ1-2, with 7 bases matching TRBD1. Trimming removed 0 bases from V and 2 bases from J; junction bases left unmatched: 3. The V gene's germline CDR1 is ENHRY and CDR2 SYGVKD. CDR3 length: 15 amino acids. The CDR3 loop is CAISESTGENYGYTF. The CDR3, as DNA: TGTGCCATCAGTGAGTCTACAGGGGAAAACTATGGCTACACCTTC.

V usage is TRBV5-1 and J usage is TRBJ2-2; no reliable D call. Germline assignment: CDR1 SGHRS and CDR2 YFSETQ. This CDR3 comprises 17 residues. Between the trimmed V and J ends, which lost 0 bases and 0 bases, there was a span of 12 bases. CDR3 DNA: TGCGCCAGCAGCTTGGCGGCTCGGAGCCCGAACACCGGGGAGCTGTTTTTT. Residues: CASSLAARSPNTGELFF.

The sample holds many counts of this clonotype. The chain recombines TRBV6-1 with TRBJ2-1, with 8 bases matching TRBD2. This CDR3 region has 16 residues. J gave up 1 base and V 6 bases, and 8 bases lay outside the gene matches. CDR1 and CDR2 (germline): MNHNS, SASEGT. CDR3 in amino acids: CASRDFSGTSYNEQFF. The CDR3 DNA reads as TGTGCCAGCAGGGACTTTAGCGGGACGTCCTACAATGAGCAGTTCTTC.

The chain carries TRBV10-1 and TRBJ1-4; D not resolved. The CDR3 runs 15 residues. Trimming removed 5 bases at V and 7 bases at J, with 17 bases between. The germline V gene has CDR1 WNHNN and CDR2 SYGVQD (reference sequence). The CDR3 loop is CASSRNRGPGEKLFF. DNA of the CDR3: TGCGCCAGCAGTAGGAACAGAGGCCCGGGTGAAAAACTGTTTTTT.

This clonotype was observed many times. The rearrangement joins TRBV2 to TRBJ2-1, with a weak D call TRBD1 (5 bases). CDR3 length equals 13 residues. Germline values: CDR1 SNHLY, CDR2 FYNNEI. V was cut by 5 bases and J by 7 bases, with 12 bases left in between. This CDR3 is CASSPQGGNEQFF. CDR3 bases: TGTGCCAGCAGTCCCCAGGGTGGGAATGAGCAGTTCTTC.

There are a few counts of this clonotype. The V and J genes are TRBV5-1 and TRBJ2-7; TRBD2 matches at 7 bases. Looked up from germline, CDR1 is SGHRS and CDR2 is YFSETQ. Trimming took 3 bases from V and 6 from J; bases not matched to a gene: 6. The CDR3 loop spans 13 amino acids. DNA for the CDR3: TGCGCCAGCAGCTCTAGCGGTCCGGGCGAGCAGTACTTC. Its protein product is CASSSSGPGEQYF.

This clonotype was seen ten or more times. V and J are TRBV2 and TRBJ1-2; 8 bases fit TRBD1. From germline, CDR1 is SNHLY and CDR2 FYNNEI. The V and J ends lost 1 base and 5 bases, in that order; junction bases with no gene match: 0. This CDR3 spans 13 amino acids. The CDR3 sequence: CASSEDRGYGYTF. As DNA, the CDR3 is TGTGCCAGCAGTGAAGACAGGGGGTATGGCTACACCTTC.

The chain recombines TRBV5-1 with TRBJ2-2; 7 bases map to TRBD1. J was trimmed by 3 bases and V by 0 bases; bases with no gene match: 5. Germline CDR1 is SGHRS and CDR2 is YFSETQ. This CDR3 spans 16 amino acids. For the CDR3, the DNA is TGCGCCAGCAGCTTGGGAAGGGGGCGTGACACCGGGGAGCTGTTTTTT. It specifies CASSLGRGRDTGELFF.

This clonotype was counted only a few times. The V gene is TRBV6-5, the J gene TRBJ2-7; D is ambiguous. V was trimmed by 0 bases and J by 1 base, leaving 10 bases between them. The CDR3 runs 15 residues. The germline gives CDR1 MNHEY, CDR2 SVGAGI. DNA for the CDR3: TGTGCCAGCAGTTACTCGATTGGGGTTTCCTACGAGCAGTACTTC. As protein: CASSYSIGVSYEQYF.

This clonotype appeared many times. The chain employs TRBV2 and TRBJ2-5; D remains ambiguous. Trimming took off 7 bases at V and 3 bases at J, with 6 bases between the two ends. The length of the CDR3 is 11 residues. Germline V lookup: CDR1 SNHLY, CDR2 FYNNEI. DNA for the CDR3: TGTGCCAGCACGCTTAAAGAGACCCAGTACTTC. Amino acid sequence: CASTLKETQYF.

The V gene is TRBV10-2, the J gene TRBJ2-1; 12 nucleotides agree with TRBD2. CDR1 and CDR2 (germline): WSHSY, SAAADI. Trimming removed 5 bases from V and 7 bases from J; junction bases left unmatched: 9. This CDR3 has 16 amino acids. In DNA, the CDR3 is TGCGCCAGCAGTCATCCTCTAGCGGGAGGGTGGAATGAGCAGTTCTTC. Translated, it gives CASSHPLAGGWNEQFF.